This TCR beta chain was documented in a study of relationships among human T cell subsets. Overall study results and limits: Some CD4+CD8+ double-positive cells may remain after bead sorting. Clones with over 100 reads held over 60% of CD8+ cytotoxic sequences.

The T cell receptor alpha and beta CDR3 regions were amplified from mRNA by semiquantitative ARM-PCR. Tagged nested gene-specific primers were used first, then communal superprimers amplified exponentially. First-round products served as template after exonuclease removal of nested primers. TCRdb analysed the multiplex PCR reads with MiXCR anew, one entry per CDR3 protein. The sample includes 2,500 to 3,000 distinct CDR3 sequences, approximately 82% of them seen just once. With 7 bases removed from V and 3 bases from J, the gap between germline ends came to 14 bases. The length of the CDR3 is 14 residues. Germline-derived CDR1 and CDR2 are MDHEN and SYDVKM. Worth noting for this clonotype: The antigen remains unidentified.

The sequencing input was total T cells sorted from blood. This sequence originates from a man in his forties in good health. The genes are TRBV28 and TRBJ2-3; tentative D call: TRBD1 (6 bases). CDR3 coding DNA: TGTGCCAGCACTCTACAGGGTTTAACAGATACGCAGTATTTT. Its protein product is CASTLQGLTDTQYF. Together with reference TRBV28 and TRBJ2-3, the CDR3 gives the full variable domain: DVKVTQSSRYLVKRTGEKVFLECVQDMDHENMFWYRQDPGLGLRLIYFSYDVKMKEKGDIPEGYSVSREKKERFSLILESASTNQTSMYLCASTLQGLTDTQYFGPGTRLTVL.